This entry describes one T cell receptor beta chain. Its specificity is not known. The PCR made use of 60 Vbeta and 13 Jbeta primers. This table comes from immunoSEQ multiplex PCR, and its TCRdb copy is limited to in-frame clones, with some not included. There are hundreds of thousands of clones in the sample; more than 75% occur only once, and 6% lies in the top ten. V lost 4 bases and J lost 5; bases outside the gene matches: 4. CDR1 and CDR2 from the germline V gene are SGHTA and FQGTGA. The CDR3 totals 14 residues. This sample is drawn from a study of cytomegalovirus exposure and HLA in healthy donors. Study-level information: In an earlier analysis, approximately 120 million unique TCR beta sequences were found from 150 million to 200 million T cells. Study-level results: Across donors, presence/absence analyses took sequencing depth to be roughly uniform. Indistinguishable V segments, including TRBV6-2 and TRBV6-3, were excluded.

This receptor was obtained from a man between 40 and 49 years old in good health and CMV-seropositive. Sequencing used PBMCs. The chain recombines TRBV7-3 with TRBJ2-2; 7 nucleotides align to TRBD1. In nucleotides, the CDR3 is TGTGCCAGCAGCTCATCAGGGGGTACCGGGGAGCTGTTTTTT. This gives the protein CASSSSGGTGELFF.